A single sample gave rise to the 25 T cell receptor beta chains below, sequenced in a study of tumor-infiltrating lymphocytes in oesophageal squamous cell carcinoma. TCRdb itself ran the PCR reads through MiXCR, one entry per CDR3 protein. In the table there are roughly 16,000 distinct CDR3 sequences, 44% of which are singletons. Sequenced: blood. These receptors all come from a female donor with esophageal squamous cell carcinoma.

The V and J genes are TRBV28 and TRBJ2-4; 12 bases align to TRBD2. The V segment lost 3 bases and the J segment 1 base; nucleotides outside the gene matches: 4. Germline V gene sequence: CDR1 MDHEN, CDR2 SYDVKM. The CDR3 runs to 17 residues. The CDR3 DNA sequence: TGTGCCAGCAGTTTCCCTAGCGGGGGGGCCGCCAAAAACATTCAGTACTTC. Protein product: CASSFPSGGAAKNIQYF.

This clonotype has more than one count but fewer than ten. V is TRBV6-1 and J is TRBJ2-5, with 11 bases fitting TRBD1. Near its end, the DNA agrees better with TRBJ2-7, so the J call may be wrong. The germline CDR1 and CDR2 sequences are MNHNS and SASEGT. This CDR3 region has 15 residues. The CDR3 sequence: CASSELEDRGPEQYF. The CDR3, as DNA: TGTGCCAGCAGTGAGTTGGAGGACAGGGGGCCCGAGCAGTACTTC.

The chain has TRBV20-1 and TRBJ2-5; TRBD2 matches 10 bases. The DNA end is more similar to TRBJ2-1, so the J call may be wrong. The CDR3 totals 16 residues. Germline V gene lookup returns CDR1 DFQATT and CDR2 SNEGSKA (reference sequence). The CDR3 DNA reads TGCAGTGCCCCGGATTCGGGTAGCGGGGGGAGGAATGAGCAGTTCTTC. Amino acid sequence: CSAPDSGSGGRNEQFF.

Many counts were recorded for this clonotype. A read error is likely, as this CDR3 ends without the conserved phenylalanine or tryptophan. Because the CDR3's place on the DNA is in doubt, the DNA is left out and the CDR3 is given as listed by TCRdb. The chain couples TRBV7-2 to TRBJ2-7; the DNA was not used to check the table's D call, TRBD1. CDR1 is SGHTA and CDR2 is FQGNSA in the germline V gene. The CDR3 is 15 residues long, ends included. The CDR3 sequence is CASSFGTDYGYTFGS.

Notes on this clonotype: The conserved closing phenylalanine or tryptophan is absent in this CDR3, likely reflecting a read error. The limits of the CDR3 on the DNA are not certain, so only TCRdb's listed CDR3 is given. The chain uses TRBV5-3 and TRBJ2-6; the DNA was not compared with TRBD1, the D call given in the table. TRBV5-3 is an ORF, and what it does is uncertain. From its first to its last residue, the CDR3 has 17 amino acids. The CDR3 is CASSHRTGGIYGYTFGS.

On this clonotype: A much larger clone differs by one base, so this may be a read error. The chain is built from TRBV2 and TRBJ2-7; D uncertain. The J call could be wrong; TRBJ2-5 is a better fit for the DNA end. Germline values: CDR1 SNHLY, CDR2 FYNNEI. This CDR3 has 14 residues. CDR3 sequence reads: CASSPPLGKETQYF. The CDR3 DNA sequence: TGTGCCAGCAGCCCACCCTTGGGCAAAGAGACCCAGTACTTC.

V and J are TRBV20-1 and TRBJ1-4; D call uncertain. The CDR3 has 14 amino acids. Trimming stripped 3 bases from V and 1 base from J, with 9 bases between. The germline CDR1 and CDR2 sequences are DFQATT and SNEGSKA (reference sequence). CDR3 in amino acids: CSASAVVTNEKLFF. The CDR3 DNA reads TGCAGTGCTAGTGCAGTAGTAACTAATGAAAAACTGTTTTTT.

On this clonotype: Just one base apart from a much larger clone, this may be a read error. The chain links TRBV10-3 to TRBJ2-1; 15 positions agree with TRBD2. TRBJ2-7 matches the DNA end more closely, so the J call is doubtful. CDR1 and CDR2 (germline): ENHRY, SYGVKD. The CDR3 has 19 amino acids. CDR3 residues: CAIRESGLAGGQIYNEQYF. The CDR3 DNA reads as TGTGCCATCAGAGAGAGCGGACTAGCGGGGGGGCAAATCTACAATGAGCAGTACTTC.

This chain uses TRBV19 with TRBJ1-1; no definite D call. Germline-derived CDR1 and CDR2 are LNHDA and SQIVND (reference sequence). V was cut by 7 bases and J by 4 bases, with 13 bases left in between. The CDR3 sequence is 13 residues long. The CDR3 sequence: CASTHMPGTEAFF. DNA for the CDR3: TGTGCCAGTACCCATATGCCAGGCACTGAAGCTTTCTTT.

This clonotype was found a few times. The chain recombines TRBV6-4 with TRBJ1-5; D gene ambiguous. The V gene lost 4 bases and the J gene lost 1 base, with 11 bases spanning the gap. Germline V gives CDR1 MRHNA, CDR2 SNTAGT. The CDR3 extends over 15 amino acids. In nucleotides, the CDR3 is TGTGCCAGCAGTGCGGCAGGAGGGAGCAATCAGCCCCAGCATTTT. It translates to CASSAAGGSNQPQHF.

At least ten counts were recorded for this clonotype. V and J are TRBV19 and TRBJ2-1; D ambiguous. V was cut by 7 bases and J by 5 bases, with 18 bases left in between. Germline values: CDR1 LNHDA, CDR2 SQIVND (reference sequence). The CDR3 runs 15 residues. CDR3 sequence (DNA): TGTGCCAGTATCCCGCCGCTCTCGGGCCACAATGAGCAGTTCTTC. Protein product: CASIPPLSGHNEQFF.

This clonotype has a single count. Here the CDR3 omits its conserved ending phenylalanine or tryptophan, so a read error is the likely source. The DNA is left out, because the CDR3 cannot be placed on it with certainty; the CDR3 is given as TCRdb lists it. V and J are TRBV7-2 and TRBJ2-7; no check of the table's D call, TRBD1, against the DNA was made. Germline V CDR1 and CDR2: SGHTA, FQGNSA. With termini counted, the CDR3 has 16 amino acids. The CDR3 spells CASSLGGGLGEQYFGS.

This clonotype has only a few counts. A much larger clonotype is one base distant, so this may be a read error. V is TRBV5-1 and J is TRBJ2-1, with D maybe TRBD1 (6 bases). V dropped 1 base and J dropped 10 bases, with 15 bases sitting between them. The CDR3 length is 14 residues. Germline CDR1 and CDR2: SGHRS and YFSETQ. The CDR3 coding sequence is TGCGCCAGCAGCTTGTTGGCAGGGGCGGGCGAGCAGTTCTTC. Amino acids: CASSLLAGAGEQFF.

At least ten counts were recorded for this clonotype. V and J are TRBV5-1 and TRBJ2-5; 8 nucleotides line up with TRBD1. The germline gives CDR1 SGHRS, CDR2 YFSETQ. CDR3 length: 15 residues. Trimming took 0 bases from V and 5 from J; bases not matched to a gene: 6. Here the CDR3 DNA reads TGCGCCAGCAGCTTGGAAGTCAGGGGGCAGGAGACCCAGTACTTC. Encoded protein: CASSLEVRGQETQYF.

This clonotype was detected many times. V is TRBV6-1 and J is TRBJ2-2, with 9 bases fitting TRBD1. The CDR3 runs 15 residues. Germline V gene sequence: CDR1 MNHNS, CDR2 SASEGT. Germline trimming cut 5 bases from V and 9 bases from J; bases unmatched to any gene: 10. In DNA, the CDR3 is TGTGCCAGCAGTTTCTGGACAGGGGTGGATAGGGAGCTGTTTTTT. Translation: CASSFWTGVDRELFF.

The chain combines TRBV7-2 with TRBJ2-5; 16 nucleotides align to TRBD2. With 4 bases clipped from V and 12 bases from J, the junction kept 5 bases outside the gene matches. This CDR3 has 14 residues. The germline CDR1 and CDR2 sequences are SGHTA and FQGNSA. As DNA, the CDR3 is TGTGCCAGCAGCTCGGGACTAGCGGGAGGGGCCGAGTACTTC. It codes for CASSSGLAGGAEYF.

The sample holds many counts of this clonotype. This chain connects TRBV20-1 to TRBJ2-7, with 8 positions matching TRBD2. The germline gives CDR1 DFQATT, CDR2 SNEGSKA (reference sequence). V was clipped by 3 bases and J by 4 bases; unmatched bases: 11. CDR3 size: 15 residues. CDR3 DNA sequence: TGCAGTGCTAGCGGGAGGGCCCCGACTGGATACGAGCAGTACTTC. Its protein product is CSASGRAPTGYEQYF.

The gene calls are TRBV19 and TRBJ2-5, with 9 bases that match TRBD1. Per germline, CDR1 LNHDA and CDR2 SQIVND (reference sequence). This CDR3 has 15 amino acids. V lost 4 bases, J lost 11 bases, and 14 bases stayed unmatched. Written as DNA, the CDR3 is TGTGCCAGTAGTAGACAGGGGGTTGGTAGGAATGAGCAGTACTTC. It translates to CASSRQGVGRNEQYF.

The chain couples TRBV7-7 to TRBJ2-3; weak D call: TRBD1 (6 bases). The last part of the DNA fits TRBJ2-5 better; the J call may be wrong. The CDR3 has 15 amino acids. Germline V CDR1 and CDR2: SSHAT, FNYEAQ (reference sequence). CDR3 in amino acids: CASSQFQGFGETQYF. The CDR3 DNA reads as TGTGCCAGCAGCCAGTTCCAGGGGTTTGGGGAGACCCAGTACTTC.

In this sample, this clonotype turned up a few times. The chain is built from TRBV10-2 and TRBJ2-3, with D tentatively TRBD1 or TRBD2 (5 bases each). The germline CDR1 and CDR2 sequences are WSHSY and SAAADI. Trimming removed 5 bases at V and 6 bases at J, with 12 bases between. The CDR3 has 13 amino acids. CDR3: CASSRDPADTQYF. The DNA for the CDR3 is TGCGCCAGCAGTAGGGACCCTGCGGATACGCAGTATTTT.

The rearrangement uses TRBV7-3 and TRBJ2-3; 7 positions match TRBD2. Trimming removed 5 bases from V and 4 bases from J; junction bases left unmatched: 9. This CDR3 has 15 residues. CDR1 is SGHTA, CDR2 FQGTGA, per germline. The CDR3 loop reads CASSIGLGSSDTQYF. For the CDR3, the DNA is TGTGCCAGCAGCATCGGACTAGGGTCCTCAGATACGCAGTATTTT.

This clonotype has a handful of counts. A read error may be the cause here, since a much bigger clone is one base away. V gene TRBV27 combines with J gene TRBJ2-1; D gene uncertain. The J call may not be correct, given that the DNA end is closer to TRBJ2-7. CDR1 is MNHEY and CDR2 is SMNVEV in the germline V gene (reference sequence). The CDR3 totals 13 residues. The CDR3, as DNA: TGTGCCAGCAGCCCTTTCGGCCACAATGAGCAGTACTTC. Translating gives CASSPFGHNEQYF.

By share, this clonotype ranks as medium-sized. In nucleotides, the CDR3 is TGTGCCAGCAGCCGCCCCGGCGGCCAAGAGACCCAGTACTTC. It translates to CASSRPGGQETQYF. The J gene is TRBJ2-5, the V gene TRBV7-2; D is unclear. V shed 5 bases and J shed 1 base, with 11 bases lying between them. The CDR3 contains 14 residues. Looked up from germline, CDR1 is SGHTA and CDR2 is FQGNSA.

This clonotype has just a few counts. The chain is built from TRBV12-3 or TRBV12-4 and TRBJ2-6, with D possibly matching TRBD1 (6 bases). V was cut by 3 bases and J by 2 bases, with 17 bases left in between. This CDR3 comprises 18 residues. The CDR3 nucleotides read TGTGCCAGCAGTTTTCCAGGGGCCATGGATGCTGGGGCCAACGTCCTGACTTTC. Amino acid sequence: CASSFPGAMDAGANVLTF.

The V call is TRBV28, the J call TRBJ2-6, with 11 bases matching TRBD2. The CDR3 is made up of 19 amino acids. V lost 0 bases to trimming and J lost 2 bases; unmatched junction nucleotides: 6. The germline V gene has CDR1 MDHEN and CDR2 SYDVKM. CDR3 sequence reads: CASSLWVTSGSAGANVLTF. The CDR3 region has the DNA TGTGCCAGCAGTTTATGGGTTACTAGCGGGAGCGCTGGGGCCAACGTCCTGACTTTC.